What follows are 9 T cell receptor beta chains derived from one specimen sequenced in a study of shared clonotypes between healthy human individuals. Using immunoSEQ multiplex PCR, the repertoire was profiled, and TCRdb retains in-frame clones only, with some absent. The sample contains just under 350,000 clones, around four fifths of which appear only once. Sequences were obtained from memory CD4+ T cells sorted from blood. Specified subset: CD45RA-negative fraction. The receptors stem from a young man in good health.

V is TRBV9 and J is TRBJ2-3, with 7 positions matching TRBD2. J was trimmed by 0 bases and V by 4 bases; bases with no gene match: 5. Germline V gene sequence: CDR1 SGDLS, CDR2 YYNGEE. The CDR3 has 15 amino acids. The CDR3 region is CASSKLAHSTDTQYF. CDR3 DNA: TGTGCCAGCAGCAAACTAGCGCACAGCACAGATACGCAGTATTTT.

The chain is built from TRBV28 and TRBJ1-4, with a possible D match to TRBD1 (6 bases). From germline, CDR1 is MDHEN and CDR2 SYDVKM. CDR3 length: 18 amino acids. The ends were cut back, 5 bases at V and 0 bases at J, with 19 bases in the middle. The CDR3 reads CASSPASGAIATNEKLFF. The CDR3 DNA follows: TGTGCCAGCAGTCCGGCGTCAGGGGCGATTGCAACTAATGAAAAACTGTTTTTT.

The rearrangement joins TRBV5-4 to TRBJ2-3; 10 bases fit TRBD2. V lost 1 base, J lost 6 bases, and 5 bases stayed unmatched. CDR1 and CDR2 from the germline V gene are SGHNT and YYREEE (reference sequence). The CDR3 length is 15 residues. Here the CDR3 reads CASSLWLAGVDTQYF. The CDR3 DNA reads TGTGCCAGCAGCTTGTGGCTAGCGGGAGTTGATACGCAGTATTTT.

The chain links TRBV2 to TRBJ2-5; 10 nucleotides match TRBD1. Germline CDR1 SNHLY, CDR2 FYNNEI. CDR3 length equals 15 residues. The trim removed 8 bases at V and 5 bases at J, leaving 11 bases unmatched. Here the CDR3 reads CASLGGDRGSETQYF. DNA of the CDR3: TGTGCCAGCTTAGGTGGGGACAGGGGATCCGAGACCCAGTACTTC.

The chain joins TRBV18 to TRBJ2-2; 10 bases map to TRBD2. The length of the CDR3 is 16 residues. The germline V gene encodes CDR1 KGHSH and CDR2 LQKENI. V dropped 3 bases and J dropped 6; count of bases not matched to a gene: 7. The DNA for the CDR3 is TGTGCCAGCTCACCTCTAGCGGGAGATAACCCCGGGGAGCTGTTTTTT. Translated: CASSPLAGDNPGELFF.

The V call is TRBV13, the J call TRBJ2-7; the match to TRBD2 covers 8 bases. V was pared by 1 base and J by 6 bases, with 5 bases of the junction left unmatched. From germline, CDR1 is PRHDT and CDR2 FYEKMQ (reference sequence). The CDR3 is 14 amino acids. CDR3 loop: CASSLVRGASEQYF. DNA of the CDR3: TGTGCCAGCAGCTTAGTGCGGGGGGCGTCCGAGCAGTACTTC.

V is TRBV6-1 and J is TRBJ2-3; 9 bases are a match to TRBD2. V shed 4 bases and J 0 bases; nucleotides not matched to a gene: 5. CDR1 and CDR2 from the germline V gene are MNHNS and SASEGT. The CDR3 contains 16 residues. CDR3 amino acids: CASSVSSGASTDTQYF. The CDR3 nucleotides read TGTGCCAGCAGTGTATCTAGCGGGGCTAGCACAGATACGCAGTATTTT.

The rearrangement uses TRBV5-1 and TRBJ1-6, with D tentatively TRBD1 (6 bases). This CDR3 has 14 amino acids. Germline V lookup: CDR1 SGHRS, CDR2 YFSETQ. V was cut by 3 bases and J by 8 bases, with 12 bases left in between. CDR3 loop: CASSSGQDYSPLHF. The DNA of the CDR3 is TGCGCCAGCAGCTCGGGACAAGACTATTCACCCCTCCACTTT. Drawing the rest from reference TRBV5-1 and TRBJ1-6, the complete variable domain is KAGVTQTPRYLIKTRGQQVTLSCSPISGHRSVSWYQQTPGQGLQFLFEYFSETQRNKGNFPGRFSGRQFSNSRSEMNVSTLELGDSALYLCASSSGQDYSPLHFGNGTRLTVT.

The V and J genes are TRBV28 and TRBJ1-2, with a possible D match to TRBD1 (5 bases). The CDR3 is 15 residues long. Between the trimmed V and J ends, which lost 3 bases and 3 bases, there was a span of 14 bases. In germline, CDR1 is MDHEN, CDR2 SYDVKM. The CDR3 loop reads CASSFSHTGDYGYTF. As DNA, the CDR3 is TGTGCCAGCAGTTTTTCACACACAGGAGACTATGGCTACACCTTC.